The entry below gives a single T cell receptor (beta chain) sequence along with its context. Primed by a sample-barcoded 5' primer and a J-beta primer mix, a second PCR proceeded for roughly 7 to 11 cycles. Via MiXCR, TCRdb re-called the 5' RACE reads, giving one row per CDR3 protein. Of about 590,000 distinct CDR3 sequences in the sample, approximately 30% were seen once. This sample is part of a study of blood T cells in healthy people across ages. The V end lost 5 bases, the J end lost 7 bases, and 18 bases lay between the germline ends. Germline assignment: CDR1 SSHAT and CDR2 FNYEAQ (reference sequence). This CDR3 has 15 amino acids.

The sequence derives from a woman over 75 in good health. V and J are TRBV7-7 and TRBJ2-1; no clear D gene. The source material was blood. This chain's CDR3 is CASSHAPTGWNEQFF. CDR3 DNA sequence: TGTGCCAGCAGCCACGCTCCAACGGGTTGGAATGAGCAGTTCTTC. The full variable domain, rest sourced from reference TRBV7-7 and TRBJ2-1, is GAGVSQSPRYKVTKRGQDVTLRCDPISSHATLYWYQQALGQGPEFLTYFNYEAQPDKSGLPSDRFSAERPEGSISTLTIQRTEQRDSAMYRCASSHAPTGWNEQFFGPGTRLTVL.